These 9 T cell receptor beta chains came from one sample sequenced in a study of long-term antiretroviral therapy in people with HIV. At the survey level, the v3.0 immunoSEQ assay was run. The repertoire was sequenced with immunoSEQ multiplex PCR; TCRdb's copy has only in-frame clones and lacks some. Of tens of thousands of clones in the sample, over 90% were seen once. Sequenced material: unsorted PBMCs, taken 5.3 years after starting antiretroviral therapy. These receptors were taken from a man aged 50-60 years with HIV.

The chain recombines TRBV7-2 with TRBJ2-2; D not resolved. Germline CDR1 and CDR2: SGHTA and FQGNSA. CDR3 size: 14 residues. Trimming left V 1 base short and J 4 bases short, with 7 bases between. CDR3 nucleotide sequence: TGTGCCAGCAGCTTAGTAACGGCCACCGGGGAGCTGTTTTTT. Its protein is CASSLVTATGELFF.

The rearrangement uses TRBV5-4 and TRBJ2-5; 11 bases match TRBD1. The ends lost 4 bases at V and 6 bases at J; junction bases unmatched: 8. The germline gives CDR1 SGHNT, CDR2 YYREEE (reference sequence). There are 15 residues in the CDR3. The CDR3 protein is CASSQGTGGQQTQYF. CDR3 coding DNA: TGTGCCAGCAGCCAGGGGACAGGGGGTCAACAGACCCAGTACTTC.

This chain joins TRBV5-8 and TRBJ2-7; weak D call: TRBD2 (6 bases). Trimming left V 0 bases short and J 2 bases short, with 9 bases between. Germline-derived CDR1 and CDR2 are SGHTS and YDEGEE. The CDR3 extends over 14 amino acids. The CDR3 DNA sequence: TGTGCCAGCAGCTTGGTCGGGGGAGCCTACGAGCAGTACTTC. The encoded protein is CASSLVGGAYEQYF. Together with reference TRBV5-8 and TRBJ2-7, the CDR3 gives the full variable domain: EAGVTQSPTHLIKTRGQQATLRCSPISGHTSVYWYQQALGLGLQFLLWYDEGEERNRGNFPPRFSGRQFPNYSSELNVNALELEDSALYLCASSLVGGAYEQYFGPGTRLTVT.

CDR3 loop: CSGGGSYGYTF. The CDR3 DNA follows: TGCAGTGGGGGAGGGAGCTATGGCTACACCTTC. The chain uses TRBV29-1 and TRBJ1-2; weak D call: TRBD1 (5 bases). CDR3 length: 11 residues. Germline CDR1 SQVTM, CDR2 ANQGSEA.

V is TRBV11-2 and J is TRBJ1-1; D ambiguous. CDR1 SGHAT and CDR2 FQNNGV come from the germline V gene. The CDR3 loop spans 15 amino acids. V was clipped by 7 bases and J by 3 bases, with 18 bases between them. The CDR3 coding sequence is TGTGCCAGCACCAAGTCGGAGGGCCTTTACACTGAAGCTTTCTTT. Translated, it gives CASTKSEGLYTEAFF.

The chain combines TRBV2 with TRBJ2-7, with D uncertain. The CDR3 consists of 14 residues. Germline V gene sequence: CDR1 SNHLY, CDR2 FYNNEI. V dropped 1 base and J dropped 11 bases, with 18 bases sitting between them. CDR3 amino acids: CASSEGQTSTKKYF. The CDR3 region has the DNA TGTGCCAGCAGTGAAGGTCAGACTTCTACGAAGAAGTACTTC.

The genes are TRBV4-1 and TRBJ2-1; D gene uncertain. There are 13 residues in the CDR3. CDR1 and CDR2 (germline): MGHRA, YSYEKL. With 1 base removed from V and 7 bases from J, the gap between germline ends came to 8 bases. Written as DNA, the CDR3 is TGCGCCAGCAGCCAAGGAAAAGGAAATGAGCAGTTCTTC. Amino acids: CASSQGKGNEQFF.

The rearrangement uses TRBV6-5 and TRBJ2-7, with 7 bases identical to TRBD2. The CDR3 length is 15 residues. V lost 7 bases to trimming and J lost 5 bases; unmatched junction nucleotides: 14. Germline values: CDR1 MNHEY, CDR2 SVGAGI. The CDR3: CASTYSGPGADEQYF. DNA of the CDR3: TGTGCCAGCACCTATAGCGGGCCGGGCGCCGACGAGCAGTACTTC.

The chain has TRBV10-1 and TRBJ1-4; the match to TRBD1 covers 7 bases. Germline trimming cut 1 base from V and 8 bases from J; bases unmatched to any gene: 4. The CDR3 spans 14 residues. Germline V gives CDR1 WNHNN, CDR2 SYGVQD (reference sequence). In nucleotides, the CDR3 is TGCGCCAGCAGTGAGTTCCCGGGACAGGAAAAACTGTTTTTT. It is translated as CASSEFPGQEKLFF.